What follows are 5 T cell receptor beta chains derived from one specimen sequenced in a study of shared clonotypes between healthy human individuals. Naive CD8 cells lacked CD45RO and underwent positive selection for CCR7, leaving out terminally differentiated effector memory CD45RA+ cells. Some clones are missing from TCRdb's copy, which holds only in-frame ones; the method was immunoSEQ multiplex PCR. The sample shows under 1 million clones, roughly 96% of them seen only once. The sequenced sample was naive CD8+ T cells sorted from blood. Every receptor here comes from a man aged 25-40 years in good health.

The chain links TRBV30 to TRBJ1-5; D is ambiguous. Germline V gene lookup returns CDR1 GTSNPN and CDR2 SVGIG (reference sequence). This CDR3 has 17 residues. V was trimmed by 0 bases and J by 4 bases, leaving 19 bases between them. Here the CDR3 DNA reads TGTGCCTGGAGTGTAAGAAGGGAGGCCGCCCCGAATCAGCCCCAGCATTTT. It translates to CAWSVRREAAPNQPQHF. Filled out from reference TRBV30 and TRBJ1-5, the complete variable domain reads SQTIHQWPATLVQPVGSPLSLECTVEGTSNPNLYWYRQAAGRGLQLLFYSVGIGQISSEVPQNLSASRPQDRQFILSSKKLLLSDSGFYLCAWSVRREAAPNQPQHFGDGTRLSIL.

This chain joins TRBV6-1 and TRBJ1-1; no clear D gene. CDR3 size: 13 residues. CDR1 is MNHNS and CDR2 is SASEGT in the germline V gene. V lost 6 bases, J lost 5 bases, and 13 bases lay in between. CDR3 region: CASRGGSRTEAFF. CDR3 in DNA: TGTGCCAGCAGGGGAGGTAGTCGAACTGAAGCTTTCTTT.

This clone was recorded only once. J is TRBJ1-4 and V is TRBV29-1; D might be TRBD1 (5 bases). V lost 1 base to trimming and J lost 7 bases, with 10 bases between them. Germline V CDR1 and CDR2: SQVTM, ANQGSEA. The CDR3 has 13 amino acids. The CDR3 here is CSVEAPRAEKLFF. The CDR3 coding sequence is TGCAGCGTTGAAGCCCCCAGGGCTGAAAAACTGTTTTTT.

This clone was counted a single time. The chain combines TRBV7-9 with TRBJ2-2; 7 bases align to TRBD2. The V gene's germline CDR1 is SEHNR and CDR2 FQNEAQ (reference sequence). This CDR3 has 16 residues. The junction had 11 bases not matched to a gene; V was cut back by 6 bases and J by 4 bases. Here the CDR3 DNA reads TGTGCCAGCAGTTCCCCTAGCGGCCGAGGCACCGGGGAGCTGTTTTTT. Its translation: CASSSPSGRGTGELFF.

This chain uses TRBV11-2 with TRBJ1-1, with D perhaps matching TRBD1 (5 bases). This CDR3 has 15 residues. V lost 5 bases, J lost 1 base, and 14 bases lay in between. Germline CDR1 is SGHAT and CDR2 is FQNNGV. The CDR3 sequence: CASSIGEGTNTEAFF. The CDR3 coding sequence is TGTGCCAGCAGCATAGGGGAGGGGACGAACACTGAAGCTTTCTTT.